This T cell receptor beta chain was sequenced during a study of cytomegalovirus exposure and HLA in healthy donors. CDR3 size: 15 residues. J was trimmed by 4 bases and V by 5 bases; bases with no gene match: 6. Germline V lookup: CDR1 SEHNR, CDR2 FQNEAQ (reference sequence). The primer mix had 60 Vbeta and 13 Jbeta primers. Profiling relied on immunoSEQ multiplex PCR, and the TCRdb table lists in-frame clones only, not all of them. The table shows approximately 130,000 clones, with 75% to 85% occurring only once. The rearrangement uses TRBV7-9 and TRBJ1-3, with 9 bases matching TRBD1. The specimen was PBMCs. This sequence originates from a woman aged 45-60 years in good health and CMV-seropositive. CDR3 protein: CASSRQGVSGNTIYF. The CDR3 bases are TGTGCCAGCAGCCGACAGGGGGTCTCCGGAAACACCATATATTTT.